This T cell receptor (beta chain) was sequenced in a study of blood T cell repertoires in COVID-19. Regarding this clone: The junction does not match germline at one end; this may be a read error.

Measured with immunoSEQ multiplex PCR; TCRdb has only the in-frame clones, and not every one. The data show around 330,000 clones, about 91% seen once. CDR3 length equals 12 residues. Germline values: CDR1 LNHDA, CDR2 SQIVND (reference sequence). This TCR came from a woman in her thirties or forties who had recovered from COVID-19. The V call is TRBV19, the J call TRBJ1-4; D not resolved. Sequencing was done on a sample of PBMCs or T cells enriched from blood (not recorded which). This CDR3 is CASRQVGTGLRF. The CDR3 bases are TGTGCCAGTAGACAAGTCGGAACGGGATTGCGTTTT.